This T cell receptor (beta chain) was recovered during a study of cytomegalovirus exposure and HLA in healthy donors. About the research overall: The roughly 120 million unique TCR beta sequences, from roughly 170 million T cells, were found by an earlier analysis.

PCR employed 60 Vbeta and 13 Jbeta primers. Profiled with immunoSEQ multiplex PCR; TCRdb holds only in-frame clones, not every one. There are roughly 140,000 clones in the sample; 80% to 85% occur only once, and 1.2% lies in the top ten. Germline V gene sequence: CDR1 SEHNR, CDR2 FQNEAQ (reference sequence). This CDR3 has 16 residues. Trimming removed 4 bases from V and 2 bases from J; junction bases left unmatched: 9. The chain links TRBV7-9 to TRBJ2-7; 9 nucleotides match TRBD1. The sample consisted of PBMCs. The sequence derives from a female donor in good health and CMV-seronegative. This CDR3 is CASSSYGQGTAYEQYF. CDR3 DNA: TGTGCCAGCAGCTCCTACGGACAGGGGACGGCCTACGAGCAGTACTTC.